The 24 T cell receptor beta chains presented below share a single source sample, sequenced in a study of shared clonotypes between healthy human individuals. The repertoire was sequenced with immunoSEQ multiplex PCR; TCRdb's copy has only in-frame clones and lacks some. The repertoire holds over 850,000 clones, with around three quarters as singletons. Sequences were obtained from memory CD4+ T cells from PBMCs. Subset of the sample: CD45RA-negative fraction. Source of these receptors: a man aged 18 to 29 in good health. Some clones in this sample may be carry-over from other donors' samples.

A single count supports this clone. The rearrangement uses TRBV30 and TRBJ2-2, with D perhaps TRBD2 (7 bases). Per germline, CDR1 GTSNPN and CDR2 SVGIG (reference sequence). Between the trimmed V and J ends, which lost 7 bases and 6 bases, there was a span of 18 bases. CDR3 size: 14 residues. Written as DNA, the CDR3 is TGTGCCTTCCTCCCGGGGGGCCTACCCGGGGAGCTGTTTTTT. Protein product: CAFLPGGLPGELFF.

V usage is TRBV5-6 and J usage is TRBJ2-5; D unresolved. Per germline, CDR1 SGHDT and CDR2 YYEEEE. The CDR3 has 14 amino acids. Trimming stripped 1 base from V and 0 bases from J, with 7 bases between. The CDR3 nucleotides read TGTGCCAGCAGCTTGCGCAGATACCAAGAGACCCAGTACTTC. Translating it yields CASSLRRYQETQYF.

V usage is TRBV4-3 and J usage is TRBJ1-4, with a possible D match to TRBD1 (6 bases). Trimming shortened V by 3 bases and J by 3 bases, and 11 bases separated the two germline ends. The V gene's germline CDR1 is LGHNA and CDR2 YSLEER. This CDR3 is 15 amino acids long. The CDR3: CASSQNRVPNEKLFF. In nucleotides, the CDR3 is TGCGCCAGCAGCCAGAACAGGGTTCCTAATGAAAAACTGTTTTTT.

This clone was observed a single time. The J gene is TRBJ1-1, the V gene TRBV7-8, with D unresolved. V lost 6 bases and J 0 bases, leaving 8 bases between the germline ends. Per germline, CDR1 SGHVS and CDR2 FQNEAQ. The CDR3 runs 13 residues. The CDR3 protein is CASRLIMNTEAFF. In DNA form, the CDR3 reads TGTGCCAGCAGACTAATCATGAACACTGAAGCTTTCTTT.

This clone occurred many times. In the same sample, other DNA sequences code for this CDR3. This chain joins TRBV30 and TRBJ1-3; D may be TRBD1 (5 bases). The CDR3 sequence is 14 residues long. V was cut by 0 bases and J by 4 bases, with 10 bases left in between. Germline V gene data show CDR1 as GTSNPN and CDR2 as SVGIG (reference sequence). The CDR3 is CAWSVGAIGNTIYF. The CDR3, as DNA: TGTGCCTGGAGTGTTGGGGCAATAGGAAACACCATATATTTT. Combining the CDR3 with reference TRBV30 and TRBJ1-3 gives the whole variable domain SQTIHQWPATLVQPVGSPLSLECTVEGTSNPNLYWYRQAAGRGLQLLFYSVGIGQISSEVPQNLSASRPQDRQFILSSKKLLLSDSGFYLCAWSVGAIGNTIYFGEGSWLTVV.

A word on this clone: It may be a read error: a sequence one base away is much more abundant. Other DNA sequences in the sample encode the same CDR3. The chain couples TRBV11-3 to TRBJ1-4, with TRBD1 as a possible D gene (5 bases). The CDR3 loop spans 13 amino acids. Germline CDR1 is SGHNT and CDR2 is YENEEA. The CDR3 nucleotides are TGTGCCAGCAGCTTAGTTCGGGGGATTAAACTGTTTTTC. Protein sequence: CASSLVRGIKLFF.

As concerns this clone: Within the sample, other DNA sequences also encode this same CDR3. The chain carries TRBV6-6 and TRBJ2-7; D gene uncertain. Germline V lookup: CDR1 MNHNY, CDR2 SVGAGI (reference sequence). With 6 bases removed from V and 1 base from J, the gap between germline ends came to 4 bases. The CDR3 has 11 amino acids. The CDR3 coding sequence is TGTGCCAGCAGGACTTCCTACGAGCAGTACTTC. It codes for CASRTSYEQYF.

For this clone: The same CDR3 can be traced to other DNA sequences in this sample. The chain links TRBV15 to TRBJ2-7; possibly TRBD2 for D (5 bases). CDR1 and CDR2 (germline): LNHNV, YYDKDF (reference sequence). Trimming removed 0 bases at V and 0 bases at J, with 6 bases between. This CDR3 region has 14 residues. Here the CDR3 DNA reads TGTGCCACCAGCAGAGAAGGGAGCTCCTACGAGCAGTACTTC. The encoded protein is CATSREGSSYEQYF.

This chain joins TRBV11-1 and TRBJ2-1; D is unresolved. Germline V lookup: CDR1 SGHAT, CDR2 FQDESV (reference sequence). The CDR3 loop spans 15 amino acids. The germline V and J ends were trimmed by 5 bases and 5 bases, with 16 bases remaining between them. The CDR3: CASSADPQPHNEQFF. CDR3 sequence (DNA): TGTGCCAGCAGCGCCGACCCTCAGCCCCACAATGAGCAGTTCTTC.

The chain uses TRBV6-1 and TRBJ1-1; D is ambiguous. Trimming took 8 bases from V and 0 from J, leaving 16 bases between them. The germline CDR1 and CDR2 sequences are MNHNS and SASEGT. The CDR3 has 15 amino acids. The CDR3 DNA sequence: TGTGCCAGCGTCGCACAGCGGGCAATGAACACTGAAGCTTTCTTT. The encoded protein is CASVAQRAMNTEAFF.

The rearrangement joins TRBV25-1 to TRBJ2-3; D uncertain. The germline CDR1 and CDR2 sequences are MGHDK and SYGVNS. This CDR3 has 14 amino acids. V dropped 3 bases and J dropped 2 bases, with 9 bases sitting between them. CDR3 DNA sequence: TGTGCCAGCAGTGACCCTCGCTACACAGATACGCAGTATTTT. Translated: CASSDPRYTDTQYF.

The V and J genes are TRBV5-4 and TRBJ1-1, with 7 bases lining up with TRBD1. The CDR3 runs to 15 residues. CDR1 SGHNT and CDR2 YYREEE come from the germline V gene (reference sequence). The V gene end was trimmed by 4 bases and the J gene end by 2 bases; junction bases not matched to a gene: 8. The CDR3 sequence is CASSRRQGVNTEAFF. The CDR3 region has the DNA TGTGCCAGCAGCCGGCGCCAGGGGGTAAACACTGAAGCTTTCTTT.

This chain links TRBV5-6 with TRBJ2-1; 10 nucleotides line up with TRBD1. Germline-derived CDR1 and CDR2 are SGHDT and YYEEEE. This CDR3 has 16 residues. With V trimmed by 4 bases and J by 10 bases, 14 bases remained unmatched. The CDR3 nucleotides are TGTGCCAGCAGCCCACTGAGACAGGGGGCAGTCATAGAGCAGTTCTTC. This gives the protein CASSPLRQGAVIEQFF.

The chain joins TRBV27 to TRBJ1-4; D ambiguous. The CDR3 runs 21 residues. Trimming left V 0 bases short and J 10 bases short, with 33 bases between. Germline values: CDR1 MNHEY, CDR2 SMNVEV (reference sequence). CDR3 in DNA: TGTGCCAGCAGTTTATCTTGGGCTCAACAAAAGCGACAAGGAGGAACGAGAAAACTGTTTTTT. This translates into CASSLSWAQQKRQGGTRKLFF.

Remarks on this clone: A much more abundant neighbour one base away suggests this may be a read error. The same CDR3 also results from other DNA sequences found in this sample. This sequence joins TRBV2 and TRBJ2-7, with 7 bases that match TRBD1. CDR1 SNHLY and CDR2 FYNNEI come from the germline V gene. The CDR3 length is 12 residues. V lost 4 bases, J lost 3 bases, and 0 bases stayed unmatched. As DNA, the CDR3 is TGTGCCAGCAGTGGGGACAGCTACGAGCAGTACTTC. As protein: CASSGDSYEQYF.

The V and J genes are TRBV21-1 and TRBJ2-7; no check of the table's D call, TRBD2, against the DNA was made. TRBV21-1 is noted as a pseudogene. This CDR3 contains 16 residues. The chain's CDR3 is CASSKALLAGTYEQYF. CDR3 nucleotide sequence: TGTGCCAGCAGCAAAGCGCTACTAGCGGGGACCTACGAGCAGTACTTC.

As for this clone: Other DNA variants within this sample encode the same CDR3. The chain couples TRBV29-1 to TRBJ2-7, with 8 bases that match TRBD1. This CDR3 spans 13 amino acids. V was clipped by 4 bases and J by 4 bases; unmatched bases: 6. Germline V gives CDR1 SQVTM, CDR2 ANQGSEA. This CDR3 reads CSVGGQGAYEQYF. The CDR3 nucleotides are TGCAGCGTTGGGGGGCAGGGGGCTTACGAGCAGTACTTC.

This clone appeared a few times. CDR3 sequence reads: CASSINGQGGEKLFF. CDR3 sequence (DNA): TGTGCCAGTAGTATAAACGGACAGGGCGGTGAAAAACTGTTTTTT. The rearrangement joins TRBV19 to TRBJ1-4; 8 positions agree with TRBD1. The CDR3 extends over 15 amino acids. Germline values: CDR1 LNHDA, CDR2 SQIVND (reference sequence). V shed 2 bases and J 7 bases; nucleotides not matched to a gene: 6.

The chain is built from TRBV2 and TRBJ1-5; 9 bases line up with TRBD1. CDR3 size: 15 residues. The germline V gene has CDR1 SNHLY and CDR2 FYNNEI. The J segment lost 0 bases and the V segment lost 6 bases, leaving 3 bases of the junction unmatched. The CDR3: CASSGDRVSNQPQHF. The DNA of the CDR3 is TGTGCCAGCAGCGGGGACAGGGTTAGCAATCAGCCCCAGCATTTT.

The chain recombines TRBV18 with TRBJ2-3; 8 positions agree with TRBD2. Looked up from germline, CDR1 is KGHSH and CDR2 is LQKENI. This CDR3 region has 15 residues. V dropped 3 bases and J dropped 6; count of bases not matched to a gene: 8. For the CDR3, the DNA is TGTGCCAGCTCACCCATCAGCGGGAGTTCGGATACGCAGTATTTT. The encoded protein is CASSPISGSSDTQYF.

V is TRBV27 and J is TRBJ1-1, with D possibly being TRBD1 (6 bases). The CDR3 sequence is 12 residues long. The germline V gene encodes CDR1 MNHEY and CDR2 SMNVEV (reference sequence). Trimming cost V 6 bases and J 10 bases, with 15 bases left between them. The CDR3 sequence is CASRPLGGRAFF. The CDR3, as DNA: TGTGCCAGCAGGCCTCTCGGGGGGCGAGCTTTCTTT.

The chain uses TRBV5-1 and TRBJ2-7, with 9 bases fitting TRBD1. V gave up 7 bases and J gave up 3 bases; unmatched junction bases: 5. This CDR3 comprises 13 residues. In germline, CDR1 is SGHRS, CDR2 YFSETQ. This CDR3 is CASSDRGFYEQYF. In DNA, the CDR3 is TGCGCCAGCTCGGACAGGGGCTTCTACGAGCAGTACTTC.

This chain connects TRBV6-1 to TRBJ2-1, with 11 bases matching TRBD1. The CDR3 runs to 15 residues. The germline V gene has CDR1 MNHNS and CDR2 SASEGT. V lost 4 bases, J lost 8 bases, and 7 bases stayed unmatched. Here the CDR3 DNA reads TGTGCCAGCAGTGCCTCGGACAGGGGGCGCGATGAGCAGTTCTTC. Protein product: CASSASDRGRDEQFF.

The chain couples TRBV19 to TRBJ1-5; TRBD1 is a possible D gene (5 bases). Germline CDR1 reads LNHDA; CDR2 reads SQIVND (reference sequence). This CDR3 is 15 amino acids long. The V end was cut by 4 bases, the J end by 1 base, with 11 bases between. The CDR3 DNA sequence: TGTGCCAGTAGTAGGGGCTGGGAAAGCAATCAGCCCCAGCATTTT. Its protein is CASSRGWESNQPQHF.